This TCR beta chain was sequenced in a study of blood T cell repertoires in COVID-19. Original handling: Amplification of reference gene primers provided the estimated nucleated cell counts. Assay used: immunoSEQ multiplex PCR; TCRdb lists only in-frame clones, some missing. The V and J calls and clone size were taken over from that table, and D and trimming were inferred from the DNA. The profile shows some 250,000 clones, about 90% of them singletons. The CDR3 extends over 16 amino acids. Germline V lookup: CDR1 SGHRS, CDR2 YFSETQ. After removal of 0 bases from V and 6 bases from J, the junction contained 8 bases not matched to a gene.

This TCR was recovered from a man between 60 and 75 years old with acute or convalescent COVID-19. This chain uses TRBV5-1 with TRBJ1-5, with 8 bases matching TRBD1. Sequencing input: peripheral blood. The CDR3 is CASSLGTGLSSQPQHF. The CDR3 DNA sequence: TGCGCCAGCAGCTTGGGGACAGGGTTGTCGAGTCAGCCCCAGCATTTT.